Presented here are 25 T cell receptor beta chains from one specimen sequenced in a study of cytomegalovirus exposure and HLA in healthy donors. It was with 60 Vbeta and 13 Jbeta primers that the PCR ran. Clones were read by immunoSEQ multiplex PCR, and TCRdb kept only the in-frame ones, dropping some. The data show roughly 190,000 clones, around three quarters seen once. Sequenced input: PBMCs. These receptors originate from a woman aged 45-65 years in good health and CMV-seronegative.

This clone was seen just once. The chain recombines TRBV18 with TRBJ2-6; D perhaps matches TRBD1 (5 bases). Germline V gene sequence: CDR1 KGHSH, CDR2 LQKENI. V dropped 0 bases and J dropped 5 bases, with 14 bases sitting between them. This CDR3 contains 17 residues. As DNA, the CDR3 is TGTGCCAGCTCACCACCCGACAGTTCACTCTGGGCCAACGTCCTGACTTTC. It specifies CASSPPDSSLWANVLTF.

The CDR3 spells CASTPSGTNEKLFF. The CDR3 DNA is TGTGCCAGCACCCCCAGCGGAACTAATGAAAAACTGTTTTTT. The genes are TRBV9 and TRBJ1-4, with D hard to call. The CDR3 has 14 amino acids. The germline V and J ends were trimmed by 6 bases and 1 base, with 10 bases remaining between them. Germline CDR1 and CDR2: SGDLS and YYNGEE.

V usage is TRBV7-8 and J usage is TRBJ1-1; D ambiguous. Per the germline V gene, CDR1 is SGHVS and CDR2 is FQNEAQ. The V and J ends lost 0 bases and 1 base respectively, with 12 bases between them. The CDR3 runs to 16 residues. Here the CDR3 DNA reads TGTGCCAGCAGCTTAGCGCTCGGTCCCCCGAACACTGAAGCTTTCTTT. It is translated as CASSLALGPPNTEAFF.

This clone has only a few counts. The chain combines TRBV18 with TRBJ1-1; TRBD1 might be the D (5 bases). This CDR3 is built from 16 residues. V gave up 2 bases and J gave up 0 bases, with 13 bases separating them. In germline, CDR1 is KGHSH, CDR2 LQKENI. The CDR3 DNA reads TGTGCCAGCTCACCAATGGACACATTAATGAACACTGAAGCTTTCTTT. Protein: CASSPMDTLMNTEAFF.

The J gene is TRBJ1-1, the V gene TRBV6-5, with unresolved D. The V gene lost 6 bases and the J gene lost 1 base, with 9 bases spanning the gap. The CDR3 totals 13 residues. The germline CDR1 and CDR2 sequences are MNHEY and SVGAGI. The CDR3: CASRQTPNTEAFF. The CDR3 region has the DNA TGTGCCAGCAGGCAGACACCGAACACTGAAGCTTTCTTT.

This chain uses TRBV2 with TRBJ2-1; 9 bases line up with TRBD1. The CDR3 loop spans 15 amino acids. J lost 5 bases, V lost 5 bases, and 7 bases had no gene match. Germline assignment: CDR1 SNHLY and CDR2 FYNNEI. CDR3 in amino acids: CASSPHGTGNNEQFF. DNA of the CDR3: TGTGCCAGCAGTCCCCACGGGACAGGGAACAATGAGCAGTTCTTC.

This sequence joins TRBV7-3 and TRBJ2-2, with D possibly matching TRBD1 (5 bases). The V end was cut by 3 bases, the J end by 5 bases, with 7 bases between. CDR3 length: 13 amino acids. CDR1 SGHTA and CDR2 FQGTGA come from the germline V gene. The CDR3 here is CASSLTVTGELFF. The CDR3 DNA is TGTGCCAGCAGCTTGACAGTTACCGGGGAGCTGTTTTTT.

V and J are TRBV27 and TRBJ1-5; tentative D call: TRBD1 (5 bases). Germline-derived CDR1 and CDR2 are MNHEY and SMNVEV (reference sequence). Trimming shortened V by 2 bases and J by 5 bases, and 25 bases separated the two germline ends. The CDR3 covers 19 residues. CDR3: CASSLTRAGEGTGYQPQHF. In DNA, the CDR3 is TGTGCCAGCAGTTTAACCCGCGCGGGGGAGGGAACGGGGTATCAGCCCCAGCATTTT.

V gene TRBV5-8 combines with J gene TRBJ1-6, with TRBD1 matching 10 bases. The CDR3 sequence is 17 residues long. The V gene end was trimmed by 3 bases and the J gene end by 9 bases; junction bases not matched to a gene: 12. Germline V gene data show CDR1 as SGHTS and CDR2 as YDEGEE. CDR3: CASSYGGTGVRGSPLHF. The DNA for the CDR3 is TGTGCCAGCAGCTACGGAGGGACAGGGGTCCGCGGTTCACCCCTCCACTTT.

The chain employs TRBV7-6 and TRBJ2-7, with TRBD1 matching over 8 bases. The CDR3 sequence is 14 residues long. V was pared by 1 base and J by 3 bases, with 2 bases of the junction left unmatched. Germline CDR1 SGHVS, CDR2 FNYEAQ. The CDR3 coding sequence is TGTGCCAGCAGCTTAGACAGGGGGTTCTACGAGCAGTACTTC. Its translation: CASSLDRGFYEQYF.

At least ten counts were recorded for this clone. CDR3 nucleotides: TGTGCCAGCACCGCCAGAGCGGCTCGGGGCAATGAGCAGTTCTTC. The encoded protein is CASTARAARGNEQFF. The rearrangement links TRBV13 to TRBJ2-1; possible D gene TRBD2, 5 bases. V lost 7 bases, J lost 6 bases, and 19 bases lay in between. In germline, CDR1 is PRHDT, CDR2 FYEKMQ (reference sequence). This CDR3 is built from 15 residues.

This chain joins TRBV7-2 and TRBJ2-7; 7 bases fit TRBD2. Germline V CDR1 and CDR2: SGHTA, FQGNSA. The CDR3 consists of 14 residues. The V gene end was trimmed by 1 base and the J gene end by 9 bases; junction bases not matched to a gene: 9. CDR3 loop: CASSLGGGSQSQYF. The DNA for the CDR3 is TGTGCCAGCAGCTTAGGGGGGGGGTCCCAATCGCAGTACTTC. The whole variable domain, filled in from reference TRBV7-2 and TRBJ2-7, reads GAGVSQSPSNKVTEKGKDVELRCDPISGHTALYWYRQSLGQGLEFLIYFQGNSAPDKSGLPSDRFSAERTGGSVSTLTIQRTQQEDSAVYLCASSLGGGSQSQYFGPGTRLTVT.

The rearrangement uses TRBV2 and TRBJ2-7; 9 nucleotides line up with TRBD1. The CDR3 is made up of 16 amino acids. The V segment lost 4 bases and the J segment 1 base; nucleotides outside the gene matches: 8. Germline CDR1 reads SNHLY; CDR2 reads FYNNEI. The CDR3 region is CASSAPGQGRSYEQYF. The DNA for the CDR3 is TGTGCCAGCAGTGCACCGGGACAGGGAAGGTCCTACGAGCAGTACTTC.

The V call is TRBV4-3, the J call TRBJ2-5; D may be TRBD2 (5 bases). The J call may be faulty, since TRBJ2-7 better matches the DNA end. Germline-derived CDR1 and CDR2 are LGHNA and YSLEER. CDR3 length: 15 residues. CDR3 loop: CASSQLLADYYEQYF. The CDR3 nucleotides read TGCGCCAGCAGCCAGCTTCTAGCCGACTACTACGAGCAGTACTTC.

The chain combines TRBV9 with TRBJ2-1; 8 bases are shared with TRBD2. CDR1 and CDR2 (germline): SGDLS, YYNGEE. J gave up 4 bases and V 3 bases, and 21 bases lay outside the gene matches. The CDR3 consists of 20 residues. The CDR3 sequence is CASSGPPRWERGLYYNEQFF. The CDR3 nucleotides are TGTGCCAGCAGCGGCCCCCCCCGCTGGGAGCGGGGGCTCTATTACAATGAGCAGTTCTTC.

DNA for the CDR3: TGTGCCAGCTCACCCGAGTTGCTGGGCGAGACCCAGTACTTC. It specifies CASSPELLGETQYF. The rearrangement links TRBV18 to TRBJ2-5, with D unclear. The CDR3 loop spans 14 amino acids. Germline V gives CDR1 KGHSH, CDR2 LQKENI. V lost 3 bases and J lost 5, with 13 bases in between.

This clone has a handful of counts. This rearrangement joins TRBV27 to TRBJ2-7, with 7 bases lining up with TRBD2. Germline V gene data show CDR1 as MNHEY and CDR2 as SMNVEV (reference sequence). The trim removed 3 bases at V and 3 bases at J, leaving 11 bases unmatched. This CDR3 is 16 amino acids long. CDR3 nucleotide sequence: TGTGCCAGCAGTTTTTGGGGCGGGAGAGGTAACTACGAGCAGTACTTC. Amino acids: CASSFWGGRGNYEQYF.

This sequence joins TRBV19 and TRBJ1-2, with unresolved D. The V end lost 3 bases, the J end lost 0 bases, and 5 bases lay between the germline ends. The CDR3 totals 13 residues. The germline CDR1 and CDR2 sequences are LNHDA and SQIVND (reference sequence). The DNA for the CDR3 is TGTGCCAGTAGTATCATTGCTAACTATGGCTACACCTTC. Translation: CASSIIANYGYTF.

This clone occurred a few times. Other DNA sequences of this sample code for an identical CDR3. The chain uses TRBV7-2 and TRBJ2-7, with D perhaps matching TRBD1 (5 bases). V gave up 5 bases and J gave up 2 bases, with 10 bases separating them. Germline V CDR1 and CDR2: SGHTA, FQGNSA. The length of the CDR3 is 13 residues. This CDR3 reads CASSADRPYEQYF. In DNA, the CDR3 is TGTGCCAGCAGCGCCGACAGACCCTACGAGCAGTACTTC.

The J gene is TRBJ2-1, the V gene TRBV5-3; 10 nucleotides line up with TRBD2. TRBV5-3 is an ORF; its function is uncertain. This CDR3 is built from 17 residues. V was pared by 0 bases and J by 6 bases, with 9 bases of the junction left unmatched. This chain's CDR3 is CARSLAFGLAETNEQFF. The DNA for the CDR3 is TGTGCCAGAAGCTTGGCATTCGGACTAGCGGAGACCAATGAGCAGTTCTTC.

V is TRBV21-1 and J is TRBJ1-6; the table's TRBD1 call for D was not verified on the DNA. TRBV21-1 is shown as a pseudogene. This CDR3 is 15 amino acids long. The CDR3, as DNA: TGTGCCAGCAGCCCCCCAGGCTTCTATAATTCACCCCTCCACTTT. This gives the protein CASSPPGFYNSPLHF.

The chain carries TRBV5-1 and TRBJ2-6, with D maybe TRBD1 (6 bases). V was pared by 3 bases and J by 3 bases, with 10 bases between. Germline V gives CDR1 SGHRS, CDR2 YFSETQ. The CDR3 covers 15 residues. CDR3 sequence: CASSWAGDGANVLTF. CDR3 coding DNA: TGCGCCAGCAGCTGGGCAGGGGATGGGGCCAACGTCCTGACTTTC.

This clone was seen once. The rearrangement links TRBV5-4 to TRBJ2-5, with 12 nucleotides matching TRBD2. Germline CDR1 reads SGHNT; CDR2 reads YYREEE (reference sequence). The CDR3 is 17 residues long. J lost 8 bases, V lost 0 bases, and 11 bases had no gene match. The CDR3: CASSLVRLAGDLNTQYF. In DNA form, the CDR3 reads TGTGCCAGCAGCTTGGTGAGACTAGCGGGAGACCTCAATACCCAGTACTTC.

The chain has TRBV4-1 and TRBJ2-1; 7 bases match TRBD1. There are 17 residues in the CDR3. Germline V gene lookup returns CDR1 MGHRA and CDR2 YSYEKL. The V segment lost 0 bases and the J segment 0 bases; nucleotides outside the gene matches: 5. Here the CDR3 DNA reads TGCGCCAGCAGCCAAGAACCGCCAGGGGGCTCCTACAATGAGCAGTTCTTC. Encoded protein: CASSQEPPGGSYNEQFF.

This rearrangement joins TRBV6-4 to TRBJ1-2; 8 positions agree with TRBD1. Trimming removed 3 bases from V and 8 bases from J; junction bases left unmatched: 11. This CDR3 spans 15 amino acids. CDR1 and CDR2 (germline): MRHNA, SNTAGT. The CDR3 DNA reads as TGTGCCAGCAGTGAGCCAGGACAGGGAGGGTCAGGCTACACCTTC. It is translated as CASSEPGQGGSGYTF.